These 17 T cell receptor beta chains were all obtained from the same sample, sequenced in a study of T cells in Graves' hyperthyroidism and ophthalmopathy. The source material, RNA transcripts, was used to amplify TCR beta CDR3 regions. First-round RT-PCR of the TCR CDR3 relied on the HTBI primer set. MiXCR, applied by TCRdb to the multiplex PCR reads, yields one record per CDR3 protein. This table holds a few hundred thousand distinct CDR3 sequences, roughly 46% found once. Sequenced input: peripheral blood or thyroid tissue (not recorded which). The receptors shown here come from a woman younger than 30 with Graves' hyperthyroidism.

V usage is TRBV10-3 and J usage is TRBJ2-6; a weak D match, TRBD1 (6 bases). The CDR3 sequence is 15 residues long. The germline V gene has CDR1 ENHRY and CDR2 SYGVKD. V was trimmed by 9 bases and J by 0 bases, leaving 12 bases between them. The CDR3 bases are TGTGCCATTCGGACAGCGTCCTCTGGGGCCAACGTCCTGACTTTC. Translation: CAIRTASSGANVLTF.

This clonotype was counted at least ten times. The chain carries TRBV29-1 and TRBJ1-2; TRBD1 matches 9 bases. The CDR3 loop spans 13 amino acids. Losses at the gene ends were 4 bases for V and 4 bases for J; bases not matched to a gene: 4. Per germline, CDR1 SQVTM and CDR2 ANQGSEA. In DNA form, the CDR3 reads TGCAGCGTTGGGGGACAGGGTGGCTATGGCTACACCTTC. It codes for CSVGGQGGYGYTF.

This clonotype occurred many times. The rearrangement joins TRBV7-2 to TRBJ2-7; D is possibly TRBD2 (5 bases). V was clipped by 7 bases and J by 7 bases, with 17 bases between them. Looked up from germline, CDR1 is SGHTA and CDR2 is FQGNSA. The CDR3 contains 13 residues. CDR3 loop: CASTNWESGEQYF. The CDR3 DNA is TGTGCCAGCACTAACTGGGAGTCCGGGGAGCAGTACTTC. The full variable domain, rest sourced from reference TRBV7-2 and TRBJ2-7, is GAGVSQSPSNKVTEKGKDVELRCDPISGHTALYWYRQSLGQGLEFLIYFQGNSAPDKSGLPSDRFSAERTGGSVSTLTIQRTQQEDSAVYLCASTNWESGEQYFGPGTRLTVT.

This clonotype came up a few times. The chain joins TRBV24-1 to TRBJ2-7; 12 nucleotides align to TRBD1. The CDR3 runs 14 residues. Losses at the gene ends were 6 bases for V and 5 bases for J; bases not matched to a gene: 4. CDR1 and CDR2 (germline): KGHDR, SFDVKD. The CDR3 sequence: CATSRGQGANEQYF. The CDR3 DNA sequence: TGTGCCACCAGTAGGGGACAGGGGGCGAACGAGCAGTACTTC.

This clonotype was picked up a small number of times. This rearrangement joins TRBV3-1 to TRBJ2-2, with D possibly TRBD2 on 5 matching bases. Germline V gene sequence: CDR1 LGHDT, CDR2 YNNKEL (reference sequence). This CDR3 is 15 amino acids long. V dropped 4 bases and J dropped 1 base, with 10 bases sitting between them. CDR3 sequence reads: CASSRVRGNTGELFF. As DNA, the CDR3 is TGTGCCAGCAGCCGTGTCCGGGGGAACACCGGGGAGCTGTTTTTT.

Remarks on this clonotype: The limits of the CDR3 on the DNA are not certain, so only TCRdb's listed CDR3 is given. The chain recombines TRBV29-1 with TRBJ2-2; TRBD1, as called in the table, went unchecked against the DNA. Germline lookup yields CDR1 SQVTM and CDR2 ANQGSEA. The length of the CDR3 is 13 amino acids, counting both ends. Here the CDR3 reads CSARTGAPGSCFF.

This clonotype was recorded only once. Compared with germline, one end of the junction differs, possibly owing to a read error. The V gene is TRBV12-3 or TRBV12-4, the J gene TRBJ1-1; TRBD1 is a possible D gene (5 bases). This CDR3 region has 12 residues. CDR3 sequence: CASSWGLAEKGF. The CDR3 region has the DNA TGTGCCAGCAGTTGGGGACTAGCGGAGAAGGGGTTT.

This clonotype was seen at least ten times. The chain couples TRBV24-1 to TRBJ2-3; D remains unclear. V lost 0 bases and J 0 bases, leaving 9 bases between the germline ends. This CDR3 has 16 amino acids. Looked up from germline, CDR1 is KGHDR and CDR2 is SFDVKD. The CDR3 sequence: CATSDLRGTSTDTQYF. The CDR3 nucleotides are TGTGCCACCAGTGATTTGCGTGGAACTAGCACAGATACGCAGTATTTT.

In its sample, this clonotype was seen many times. J is TRBJ1-1 and V is TRBV7-3, with 9 bases aligning to TRBD1. The germline gives CDR1 SGHTA, CDR2 FQGTGA. This CDR3 has 15 amino acids. Germline trimming cut 6 bases from V and 0 bases from J; bases unmatched to any gene: 5. CDR3 region: CASRRTGDLNTEAFF. As DNA, the CDR3 is TGTGCCAGCAGACGGACAGGGGATCTGAACACTGAAGCTTTCTTT.

The chain combines TRBV24-1 with TRBJ2-7; TRBD1 agrees at 12 bases. The DNA end is more similar to TRBJ2-1, so the J call may be wrong. Germline V gives CDR1 KGHDR, CDR2 SFDVKD. CDR3 length equals 18 residues. The CDR3: CATSDATYGTGGSNEQFF. The CDR3 DNA reads TGTGCCACCAGTGATGCTACCTACGGGACAGGGGGCTCCAATGAGCAGTTCTTC.

This clonotype was counted between two and nine times. V usage is TRBV5-1 and J usage is TRBJ1-3; D possibly corresponds to TRBD1 (6 bases). CDR3 length: 17 amino acids. CDR1 and CDR2 (germline): SGHRS, YFSETQ. Trimming removed 0 bases from V and 0 bases from J, with 13 bases in between. The DNA of the CDR3 is TGCGCCAGCAGCTTGGGTGCAGGGGCTATCTCTGGAAACACCATATATTTT. This gives the protein CASSLGAGAISGNTIYF. Combining the CDR3 with reference TRBV5-1 and TRBJ1-3 gives the whole variable domain KAGVTQTPRYLIKTRGQQVTLSCSPISGHRSVSWYQQTPGQGLQFLFEYFSETQRNKGNFPGRFSGRQFSNSRSEMNVSTLELGDSALYLCASSLGAGAISGNTIYFGEGSWLTVV.

Points on this clonotype: Sequence at one end of the junction differs from germline and may be a read error. The chain links TRBV27 to TRBJ2-7; TRBD1 or TRBD2 may be the D gene (6 bases each). This CDR3 spans 14 amino acids. CDR1 and CDR2 (germline): MNHEY, SMNVEV (reference sequence). The DNA for the CDR3 is TGTGCCAGCAGTTTTGGCACAGGGAGGTACGGGCAGTACTTC. It codes for CASSFGTGRYGQYF.

The sample holds a few counts of this clonotype. V and J are TRBV5-1 and TRBJ2-5; 13 nucleotides agree with TRBD2. Per the germline V gene, CDR1 is SGHRS and CDR2 is YFSETQ. J was trimmed by 5 bases and V by 3 bases; bases with no gene match: 7. The CDR3 length is 16 residues. The CDR3: CASSSSGTSGKETQYF. The CDR3 region has the DNA TGCGCCAGCAGCTCGTCCGGGACTAGCGGGAAGGAGACCCAGTACTTC.

The chain has TRBV24-1 and TRBJ1-2; perhaps TRBD1 as D (5 bases). Per germline, CDR1 KGHDR and CDR2 SFDVKD. The CDR3 covers 16 residues. Trimming stripped 3 bases from V and 3 bases from J, with 16 bases between. The CDR3 reads CATSDRGVNEYYGYTF. The CDR3, as DNA: TGTGCCACCAGTGATAGGGGAGTGAACGAATACTATGGCTACACCTTC.

This chain uses TRBV3-1 with TRBJ2-7; either TRBD1 or TRBD2 may supply D (5 bases each). Germline V gene data show CDR1 as LGHDT and CDR2 as YNNKEL (reference sequence). The CDR3 sequence is 14 residues long. The V gene lost 5 bases and the J gene lost 3 bases, with 14 bases spanning the gap. CDR3 sequence (DNA): TGTGCCAGCAGCTCATGGGACCAAGACTACGAGCAGTACTTC. Amino acids: CASSSWDQDYEQYF.

This clonotype was detected ten times or more. The chain is built from TRBV29-1 and TRBJ2-5; D gene unclear. The V end lost 3 bases, the J end lost 5 bases, and 4 bases lay between the germline ends. Germline lookup yields CDR1 SQVTM and CDR2 ANQGSEA. CDR3 size: 10 residues. CDR3 sequence reads: CSVDTETQYF. In nucleotides, the CDR3 is TGCAGCGTTGACACGGAGACCCAGTACTTC.

This clonotype was counted ten times or more. The chain recombines TRBV7-9 with TRBJ2-2; D unresolved. V was shortened by 0 bases and J by 3 bases, with 8 bases between the two germline ends. Germline CDR1 is SEHNR and CDR2 is FQNEAQ (reference sequence). The CDR3 has 15 amino acids. The CDR3 spells CASSLAVLHTGELFF. The CDR3 region has the DNA TGTGCCAGCAGCTTAGCTGTGTTACACACCGGGGAGCTGTTTTTT. The entire variable domain, with the rest obtained from reference TRBV7-9 and TRBJ2-2, is as follows: DTGVSQNPRHKITKRGQNVTFRCDPISEHNRLYWYRQTLGQGPEFLTYFQNEAQLEKSRLLSDRFSAERPKGSFSTLEIQRTEQGDSAMYLCASSLAVLHTGELFFGEGSRLTVL.